The 21 T cell receptor beta chains below come from one sample, sequenced in a study of cytomegalovirus exposure and HLA in healthy donors. PCR used 60 Vbeta primers and 13 Jbeta primers. TCRdb keeps only in-frame clones here, not all; method: immunoSEQ multiplex PCR. The data hold more than 110,000 clones, with about 85% observed a single time. Input material: PBMCs. The receptors here all came from a female donor in good health and CMV-seronegative.

Comment on this clone: Because it lacks the conserved phenylalanine or tryptophan at the end, this CDR3 is likely a read error. This chain joins TRBV9 and TRBJ2-3; TRBD2 agrees at 11 bases. The CDR3 loop spans 16 amino acids. J lost 4 bases, V lost 4 bases, and 8 bases had no gene match. CDR1 is SGDLS, CDR2 YYNGEE, per germline. As DNA, the CDR3 is TGTGCCAGCAGCCCCATAGCGGGAGGGCCAGCAGATACGCAGTATGTT. Its translation is CASSPIAGGPADTQYV.

J is TRBJ1-3 and V is TRBV5-4; weak D call: TRBD1 (6 bases). Germline V gives CDR1 SGHNT, CDR2 YYREEE (reference sequence). Trimming cost V 4 bases and J 2 bases, with 19 bases left between them. This CDR3 spans 17 amino acids. The CDR3 DNA sequence: TGTGCCAGCAGCCCCTATGGGGGGGGCGCAACTGGAAACACCATATATTTT. This sequence encodes CASSPYGGGATGNTIYF.

In nucleotides, the CDR3 is TGTGCCGTCGCGAGGCCTGGAAACACCATATATTTT. It specifies CAVARPGNTIYF. The genes are TRBV10-3 and TRBJ1-3; the D is unclear. Trimming took off 11 bases at V and 2 bases at J, with 10 bases between the two ends. Germline-derived CDR1 and CDR2 are ENHRY and SYGVKD. The CDR3 contains 12 residues.

The chain is built from TRBV6-6 and TRBJ1-2; D is uncertain. The V end lost 2 bases, the J end lost 5 bases, and 9 bases lay between the germline ends. Germline V gives CDR1 MNHNY, CDR2 SVGAGI (reference sequence). This CDR3 contains 13 residues. The CDR3 region is CASSYPQEYGYTF. The CDR3 nucleotides are TGTGCCAGCAGTTACCCTCAGGAATATGGCTACACCTTC.

This clone showed up just a few times. V usage is TRBV29-1 and J usage is TRBJ1-3; no clear D gene. Germline V gives CDR1 SQVTM, CDR2 ANQGSEA. The CDR3 has 12 residues. V lost 5 bases to trimming and J lost 5 bases, with 10 bases between them. This CDR3 reads CSVRSTRNTIYF. The CDR3 coding sequence is TGCAGCGTTCGGTCAACGAGAAACACCATATATTTT.

This chain joins TRBV9 and TRBJ1-2; D is unclear. The CDR3 runs 13 residues. The germline V gene encodes CDR1 SGDLS and CDR2 YYNGEE. Trimming shortened V by 6 bases and J by 0 bases, and 9 bases separated the two germline ends. In DNA, the CDR3 is TGTGCCAGCAACAATGGAGCTAACTATGGCTACACCTTC. This codes for CASNNGANYGYTF.

The chain recombines TRBV27 with TRBJ2-1; D perhaps matches TRBD1 (6 bases). The V end was cut by 6 bases, the J end by 5 bases, with 17 bases between. Germline CDR1 is MNHEY and CDR2 is SMNVEV (reference sequence). CDR3 size: 15 residues. The CDR3 coding sequence is TGTGCCAGCAGCCCCCCCCACAGGGTCGACAATGAGCAGTTCTTC. Translating it yields CASSPPHRVDNEQFF.

The chain has TRBV7-2 and TRBJ1-5; 9 bases match TRBD1. Germline V gene lookup returns CDR1 SGHTA and CDR2 FQGNSA. CDR3 size: 16 residues. The junction had 9 bases not matched to a gene; V was cut back by 2 bases and J by 7 bases. CDR3 sequence: CASSLRGTGMVQPQHF. The CDR3 DNA reads TGTGCCAGCAGCTTAAGGGGGACAGGGATGGTGCAGCCCCAGCATTTT.

This chain joins TRBV28 and TRBJ2-4; perhaps TRBD2 as D (5 bases). Germline V gene data show CDR1 as MDHEN and CDR2 as SYDVKM. This CDR3 has 13 residues. V gave up 2 bases and J gave up 8 bases, with 10 bases separating them. CDR3 sequence: CASSLPGMDIQYF. For the CDR3, the DNA is TGTGCCAGCAGTTTACCGGGGATGGACATTCAGTACTTC.

The rearrangement joins TRBV9 to TRBJ1-1; 7 nucleotides line up with TRBD1. This CDR3 region has 15 residues. Germline CDR1 is SGDLS and CDR2 is YYNGEE. V shed 0 bases and J 0 bases; nucleotides not matched to a gene: 2. CDR3 DNA: TGTGCCAGCAGCGTAGGTACAGGGGTGAACACTGAAGCTTTCTTT. Residues: CASSVGTGVNTEAFF.

V is TRBV9 and J is TRBJ2-1; 9 bases are shared with TRBD2. Trimming at V came to 4 bases and at J to 7 bases, leaving 12 bases not matched to a gene. Germline V lookup: CDR1 SGDLS, CDR2 YYNGEE. This CDR3 is built from 16 residues. The CDR3 DNA is TGTGCCAGCAGCCCTGGTCTGACTAGCGGCCAAAATGAGCAGTTCTTC. It yields the protein CASSPGLTSGQNEQFF.

The DNA of the CDR3 is TGTGCCAGCAGCATAAGGACTGGCGACTACGAGCAGTACTTC. It yields the protein CASSIRTGDYEQYF. The rearrangement joins TRBV11-2 to TRBJ2-7, with D tentatively TRBD2 (5 bases). V gave up 5 bases and J gave up 3 bases, with 14 bases separating them. Germline CDR1 reads SGHAT; CDR2 reads FQNNGV. This CDR3 region has 14 residues.

The chain combines TRBV9 with TRBJ2-2, with D tentatively TRBD1 (6 bases). V was pared by 0 bases and J by 3 bases, with 9 bases between. The CDR3 sequence is 15 residues long. Per the germline V gene, CDR1 is SGDLS and CDR2 is YYNGEE. CDR3 coding DNA: TGTGCCAGCAGCGTAGTTCAGGGGTACACCGGGGAGCTGTTTTTT. It specifies CASSVVQGYTGELFF.

The gene calls are TRBV18 and TRBJ1-4; D call uncertain. Germline V gene lookup returns CDR1 KGHSH and CDR2 LQKENI. The CDR3 sequence is 13 residues long. V was shortened by 3 bases and J by 8 bases, with 10 bases between the two germline ends. This chain's CDR3 is CASSPSLSEKLFF. The CDR3 DNA reads as TGTGCCAGCTCACCCTCCTTATCCGAAAAACTGTTTTTT.

This clone was observed a handful of times. The chain links TRBV4-3 to TRBJ2-7, with 10 bases identical to TRBD2. The CDR3 sequence is 17 residues long. Germline CDR1 is LGHNA and CDR2 is YSLEER. V gave up 0 bases and J gave up 4 bases; unmatched junction bases: 9. The CDR3 here is CASSQDLKGLARYEQYF. Here the CDR3 DNA reads TGCGCCAGCAGCCAAGATCTTAAGGGACTAGCGAGGTACGAGCAGTACTTC.

This rearrangement joins TRBV5-1 to TRBJ2-3; the D is unclear. V dropped 3 bases and J dropped 2 bases, with 7 bases sitting between them. The CDR3 totals 13 residues. CDR1 SGHRS and CDR2 YFSETQ come from the germline V gene. CDR3 in amino acids: CASSSTATDTQYF. The CDR3 bases are TGCGCCAGCAGCTCCACTGCCACAGATACGCAGTATTTT.

The chain recombines TRBV7-8 with TRBJ2-5; 8 nucleotides line up with TRBD2. The J call may be incorrect, as the DNA end agrees better with TRBJ2-7. CDR1 is SGHVS, CDR2 FQNEAQ, per germline. CDR3 length equals 15 residues. DNA of the CDR3: TGTGCCAGCACCCCCAGGCGGGGGGCAACCTACGAGCAGTACTTC. Protein product: CASTPRRGATYEQYF.

The chain has TRBV7-2 and TRBJ2-3, with D perhaps TRBD2 (6 bases). The CDR3 extends over 16 amino acids. V shed 5 bases and J shed 6 bases, with 21 bases lying between them. From germline, CDR1 is SGHTA and CDR2 FQGNSA. CDR3 amino acids: CASSINPTGLGDTQYF. In DNA form, the CDR3 reads TGTGCCAGCAGCATAAACCCGACGGGACTCGGGGATACGCAGTATTTT. Full variable domain (outside the CDR3, taken from reference TRBV7-2 and TRBJ2-3): GAGVSQSPSNKVTEKGKDVELRCDPISGHTALYWYRQSLGQGLEFLIYFQGNSAPDKSGLPSDRFSAERTGGSVSTLTIQRTQQEDSAVYLCASSINPTGLGDTQYFGPGTRLTVL.

V gene TRBV9 combines with J gene TRBJ2-6, with a weak D call TRBD1 (5 bases). This CDR3 has 15 residues. CDR1 is SGDLS, CDR2 YYNGEE, per germline. V was pared by 0 bases and J by 1 base, with 5 bases between. CDR3 loop: CASSVAGSGANVLTF. CDR3 bases: TGTGCCAGCAGCGTAGCAGGGTCTGGGGCCAACGTCCTGACTTTC.

The CDR3 bases are TGCGCCAGCCAAGACAGCCCCAACTATGGCTACACCTTC. This gives the protein CASQDSPNYGYTF. V and J are TRBV5-1 and TRBJ1-2; D possibly corresponds to TRBD1 (5 bases). Trimming stripped 7 bases from V and 2 bases from J, with 12 bases between. Germline values: CDR1 SGHRS, CDR2 YFSETQ. The CDR3 has 13 residues.

The rearrangement uses TRBV9 and TRBJ2-1; possible D gene TRBD1, 5 bases. Trimming removed 0 bases at V and 6 bases at J, with 16 bases between. The CDR3 sequence is 16 residues long. The germline V gene encodes CDR1 SGDLS and CDR2 YYNGEE. The DNA for the CDR3 is TGTGCCAGCAGCGTAGTTGCAGGGCCTTCACGCAATGAGCAGTTCTTC. Protein sequence: CASSVVAGPSRNEQFF.